This T cell receptor beta chain is from a study of blood T cell repertoires in COVID-19. Study-wide background: Sources were T cells, B-cell-depleted T cells, or PBMCs; the material itself was cDNA or gDNA.

Produced via immunoSEQ multiplex PCR; TCRdb's table is partial and in-frame only. The repertoire holds roughly 110,000 clones, with more than 80% as singletons. Only a few counts were recorded for this clone. From germline, CDR1 is WNHNN and CDR2 SYGVQD (reference sequence). Trimming removed 5 bases from V and 2 bases from J; junction bases left unmatched: 3. The CDR3 has 15 residues. The V call is TRBV10-1, the J call TRBJ1-5; 10 bases fit TRBD1. This clonotype was sampled from a middle-aged woman with acute or convalescent COVID-19. The sequencing input was peripheral blood. The DNA for the CDR3 is TGCGCCAGCAGTTCCGGGACAGGGGGCAATCAGCCCCAGCATTTT. Residues: CASSSGTGGNQPQHF.